These 23 T cell receptor beta chains were sequenced from one sample in a study of CD8 T cells in Susac syndrome. Reverse transcription of about 0.45 to 1 ug RNA was performed with random hexamers. MiXCR, applied by TCRdb to the immunoSEQ multiplex PCR reads, yields one record per CDR3 protein. Of approximately 110,000 distinct CDR3 sequences listed, approximately 95% are singletons. The material sequenced was CD8+ T cells from PBMCs. The receptor set was obtained from a human donor with multiple sclerosis.

The CDR3 DNA is TGTGCCAGTAGTATGGGGGACCCAAACATTCAGTACTTC. This codes for CASSMGDPNIQYF. This chain joins TRBV19 and TRBJ2-4, with D tentatively TRBD1 or TRBD2 (5 bases each). The CDR3 runs 13 residues. The V gene lost 3 bases and the J gene lost 6 bases, with 9 bases spanning the gap. CDR1 and CDR2 (germline): LNHDA, SQIVND (reference sequence).

The chain combines TRBV7-3 with TRBJ1-1; tentative D call: TRBD1 (5 bases). CDR3 length equals 15 residues. Trimming left V 5 bases short and J 1 base short, with 14 bases between. Germline CDR1 and CDR2: SGHTA and FQGTGA. The CDR3 region is CASSPSGRTNTEAFF. The CDR3 nucleotides read TGTGCCAGCAGCCCCTCGGGACGGACGAACACTGAAGCTTTCTTT.

The chain employs TRBV7-9 and TRBJ2-7; D may be TRBD1 (6 bases). Germline CDR1 SEHNR, CDR2 FQNEAQ (reference sequence). This CDR3 is 13 amino acids long. Trimming pared 5 bases from V and 8 bases from J, leaving 16 bases between. CDR3 sequence (DNA): TGTGCCAGCAGCGGCAGGGGCCTCCCTCAGCAGTACGTC. Protein: CASSGRGLPQQYV.

The chain uses TRBV29-1 and TRBJ2-1; 9 bases match TRBD1. The V gene end was trimmed by 5 bases and the J gene end by 2 bases; junction bases not matched to a gene: 4. Germline CDR1 reads SQVTM; CDR2 reads ANQGSEA. The CDR3 length is 14 residues. The CDR3 DNA reads TGCAGCGTTCAAGGGACAGGGCCCTACAATGAGCAGTTCTTC. Amino acid sequence: CSVQGTGPYNEQFF.

The chain uses TRBV7-9 and TRBJ2-5; D remains ambiguous. The germline V and J ends were trimmed by 2 bases and 0 bases, with 4 bases remaining between them. The germline V gene has CDR1 SEHNR and CDR2 FQNEAQ (reference sequence). This CDR3 is 13 amino acids long. CDR3 sequence (DNA): TGTGCCAGCAGCTTACCCAACCAAGAGACCCAGTACTTC. This encodes CASSLPNQETQYF. Filled out from reference TRBV7-9 and TRBJ2-5, the complete variable domain reads DTGVSQNPRHKITKRGQNVTFRCDPISEHNRLYWYRQTLGQGPEFLTYFQNEAQLEKSRLLSDRFSAERPKGSFSTLEIQRTEQGDSAMYLCASSLPNQETQYFGPGTRLLVL.

The chain links TRBV10-3 to TRBJ1-1, with D perhaps TRBD1 (6 bases). This CDR3 contains 15 residues. Between the trimmed V and J ends, which lost 6 bases and 7 bases, there was a span of 21 bases. Per the germline V gene, CDR1 is ENHRY and CDR2 is SYGVKD. The chain's CDR3 is CAIRTRGPAGGEAFF. CDR3 DNA: TGTGCCATCAGAACCAGGGGCCCCGCTGGGGGTGAAGCTTTCTTT.

V gene TRBV23-1 combines with J gene TRBJ2-7, with 14 bases aligning to TRBD2. TRBV23-1 is an ORF; its function is uncertain. The CDR3 covers 21 residues. The junction had 13 bases not matched to a gene; V was cut back by 0 bases and J by 0 bases. The CDR3 loop reads CASSQSLGTSGSPNISYEQYV. CDR3 bases: TGCGCCAGCAGTCAATCTCTAGGGACTAGCGGGAGTCCAAACATCTCCTACGAGCAGTACGTC.

This chain connects TRBV5-1 to TRBJ2-7, with 8 bases lining up with TRBD2. CDR1 is SGHRS and CDR2 is YFSETQ in the germline V gene. CDR3 length: 14 amino acids. Trimming cost V 4 bases and J 5 bases; bases outside gene matches: 8. DNA of the CDR3: TGCGCCAGCAGCCTTAGCGGGGTTATCGACGAGCAGTACTTC. Amino acids: CASSLSGVIDEQYF.

The V and J genes are TRBV6-5 and TRBJ2-1; TRBD2 aligns across 10 bases. J was trimmed by 4 bases and V by 0 bases; bases with no gene match: 0. CDR3 size: 15 residues. Germline-derived CDR1 and CDR2 are MNHEY and SVGAGI. CDR3 sequence (DNA): TGTGCCAGCAGTTACTCTAGCGGGAGGTACAATGAGCAGTTCTTC. Protein sequence: CASSYSSGRYNEQFF.

The rearrangement uses TRBV7-9 and TRBJ2-1; D may be TRBD2 (6 bases). The CDR3 loop spans 17 amino acids. From germline, CDR1 is SEHNR and CDR2 FQNEAQ (reference sequence). V was trimmed by 4 bases and J by 5 bases, leaving 21 bases between them. CDR3: CASSSFIGGLTHNEQFF. The CDR3 DNA reads as TGTGCCAGCAGCTCTTTCATCGGGGGATTAACCCACAATGAGCAGTTCTTC.

The chain has TRBV15 and TRBJ1-4; D uncertain. V lost 3 bases to trimming and J lost 0 bases, with 11 bases between them. CDR1 and CDR2 (germline): LNHNV, YYDKDF (reference sequence). CDR3 length equals 16 residues. The CDR3 DNA sequence: TGTGCCACCAGCAGGACGTACGAGGCAACTAATGAAAAACTGTTTTTT. Its translation is CATSRTYEATNEKLFF. The variable domain in full, completed from reference TRBV15 and TRBJ1-4, reads DAMVIQNPRYQVTQFGKPVTLSCSQTLNHNVMYWYQQKSSQAPKLLFHYYDKDFNNEADTPDNFQSRRPNTSFCFLDIRSPGLGDTAMYLCATSRTYEATNEKLFFGSGTQLSVL.

This clonotype was detected only once. This chain connects TRBV20-1 to TRBJ1-2, with TRBD1 matching 8 bases. Trimming took 6 bases from V and 6 from J; bases not matched to a gene: 6. The CDR3 has 12 amino acids. Germline CDR1 reads DFQATT; CDR2 reads SNEGSKA (reference sequence). The DNA for the CDR3 is TGCAGTGCACGGACAGGGTTTGATGGCTACACCTTC. This encodes CSARTGFDGYTF.

The chain carries TRBV12-3 or TRBV12-4 and TRBJ2-7; TRBD1 is a possible D gene (5 bases). Trimming cost V 3 bases and J 2 bases, with 11 bases left between them. This CDR3 comprises 14 residues. CDR3 amino acids: CASSFPRQPYEQYF. In DNA, the CDR3 is TGTGCCAGCAGTTTTCCTCGACAGCCCTACGAGCAGTACTTC.

This chain uses TRBV15 with TRBJ2-1; 14 nucleotides align to TRBD2. This CDR3 has 17 residues. J gave up 5 bases and V 3 bases, and 6 bases lay outside the gene matches. Germline CDR1 is LNHNV and CDR2 is YYDKDF (reference sequence). The CDR3 DNA is TGTGCCACCAGCAGGAGGCCGGGACTAGCGGGGGACAATGAGCAGTTCTTC. Protein product: CATSRRPGLAGDNEQFF. Looking up the rest from reference TRBV15 and TRBJ2-1 gives the full variable domain: DAMVIQNPRYQVTQFGKPVTLSCSQTLNHNVMYWYQQKSSQAPKLLFHYYDKDFNNEADTPDNFQSRRPNTSFCFLDIRSPGLGDTAMYLCATSRRPGLAGDNEQFFGPGTRLTVL.

The chain is built from TRBV7-6 and TRBJ2-1; D unclear. Germline V gene data show CDR1 as SGHVS and CDR2 as FNYEAQ. The CDR3 contains 13 residues. The V end was cut by 4 bases, the J end by 9 bases, with 13 bases between. CDR3 bases: TGTGCCAGCAGCTCCTCAATTCGTGTTGAGCAGTTCTTC. It translates to CASSSSIRVEQFF.

This chain connects TRBV3-1 to TRBJ2-7; D uncertain. Per germline, CDR1 LGHDT and CDR2 YNNKEL (reference sequence). The CDR3 runs 16 residues. The ends were cut back, 1 base at V and 2 bases at J, with 15 bases in the middle. CDR3 loop: CASSQGLELATYEQYV. For the CDR3, the DNA is TGTGCCAGCAGCCAAGGGCTCGAACTCGCCACCTACGAGCAGTACGTC.

This chain connects TRBV30 to TRBJ1-5; no reliable D call. The germline V gene encodes CDR1 GTSNPN and CDR2 SVGIG (reference sequence). Trimming pared 2 bases from V and 7 bases from J, leaving 9 bases between. The CDR3 contains 12 residues. The CDR3 is CAWSSEGQPQHF. CDR3 nucleotide sequence: TGTGCCTGGAGTTCGGAGGGACAGCCCCAGCATTTT.

This clonotype appeared a single time. This chain uses TRBV4-1 with TRBJ2-4, with D unclear. There are 15 residues in the CDR3. V lost 0 bases and J lost 1, with 7 bases in between. The germline V gene encodes CDR1 MGHRA and CDR2 YSYEKL. In DNA form, the CDR3 reads TGCGCCAGCAGCCAAGAGGGTAATGCCAAAAACATTCAGTACTTC. Translating it yields CASSQEGNAKNIQYF.

This chain joins TRBV7-8 and TRBJ1-2, with 7 positions matching TRBD1. Trimming took 3 bases from V and 6 from J; bases not matched to a gene: 4. Germline lookup yields CDR1 SGHVS and CDR2 FQNEAQ. The CDR3 runs to 13 residues. The CDR3 region has the DNA TGTGCCAGCAGCTTGACAGGGCGGGATGGCTACACCTTC. Protein product: CASSLTGRDGYTF.

The V and J genes are TRBV6-6 and TRBJ2-7; D is perhaps TRBD1 (5 bases). CDR3 length: 11 amino acids. Germline V lookup: CDR1 MNHNY, CDR2 SVGAGI (reference sequence). Deletions cut 7 bases from V and 6 bases from J, with 10 bases between. The CDR3 DNA reads TGTGCCAGCAACAGGCCCCCCGAGCAGTACTTC. Amino acid sequence: CASNRPPEQYF.

This chain joins TRBV20-1 and TRBJ1-2; no clear D gene. Germline V lookup: CDR1 DFQATT, CDR2 SNEGSKA (reference sequence). V lost 3 bases to trimming and J lost 0 bases, with 5 bases between them. CDR3 length: 12 amino acids. The CDR3 sequence is CSARDSNYGYTF. The CDR3 DNA is TGCAGTGCTAGGGATTCTAACTATGGCTACACCTTC.

DNA for the CDR3: TGTGCCAGCAGCCAAGATCCAGCTATCCAAGAGACCCAGTACTTC. Translating gives CASSQDPAIQETQYF. This rearrangement joins TRBV3-1 to TRBJ2-5; unclear D gene. The CDR3 is made up of 15 amino acids. Germline loops: CDR1 LGHDT, CDR2 YNNKEL (reference sequence). Trimming removed 0 bases at V and 1 base at J, with 9 bases between.

CDR3 sequence: CASSPVPEVEKLFF. The CDR3 bases are TGTGCCAGCTCGCCAGTTCCGGAAGTTGAAAAACTGTTTTTT. The chain joins TRBV18 to TRBJ1-4; D uncertain. Trimming shortened V by 6 bases and J by 7 bases, and 15 bases separated the two germline ends. Germline V gives CDR1 KGHSH, CDR2 LQKENI. This CDR3 has 14 residues.